One sample yielded the 20 T cell receptor beta chains listed below, sequenced in a study of shared clonotypes between healthy human individuals (dated by TCRdb to 2020 to 2021). The library was built by means of the immunoSEQ multiplex PCR assay. This immuneACCESS table, as held by TCRdb, lists in-frame sequences with V and J called but not all clones. Of the missing ones, under half trace to an unresolved V gene in checked studies; the others have no known cause. The sample table contains millions of clones; only one count was recorded for 90% to 95% of them. Around 0.15% of the sample goes to the ten largest clones. The specimen sequenced was naive CD4+ T cells sorted from blood. The label giving this sample's cell subset or site can be read as: CD45RA+ positively selected. The receptors were sampled from a man aged 18 to 30 in good health.

V usage is TRBV5-5 and J usage is TRBJ2-5; D ambiguous. This CDR3 has 15 residues. With 0 bases removed from V and 3 bases from J, the gap between germline ends came to 12 bases. CDR1 SGHKS and CDR2 YYEKEE come from the germline V gene (reference sequence). The CDR3 DNA is TGTGCCAGCAGCTTGGTAGGACCAGCTAAAGAGACCCAGTACTTC. Protein product: CASSLVGPAKETQYF. The whole variable domain, remainder taken from reference TRBV5-5 and TRBJ2-5, is DAGVTQSPTHLIKTRGQQVTLRCSPISGHKSVSWYQQVLGQGPQFIFQYYEKEERGRGNFPDRFSARQFPNYSSELNVNALLLGDSALYLCASSLVGPAKETQYFGPGTRLLVL.

The genes are TRBV10-3 and TRBJ2-1; 9 bases fit TRBD1. The CDR3 runs to 16 residues. From germline, CDR1 is ENHRY and CDR2 SYGVKD. Trimming removed 3 bases from V and 0 bases from J; junction bases left unmatched: 3. The CDR3 spells CAISEGTGSSYNEQFF. The CDR3 nucleotides are TGTGCCATCAGTGAAGGGACAGGGAGCTCCTACAATGAGCAGTTCTTC.

The chain combines TRBV28 with TRBJ2-7; D is tentatively TRBD1 or TRBD2 (5 bases each). The V gene's germline CDR1 is MDHEN and CDR2 SYDVKM. Trimming stripped 1 base from V and 4 bases from J, with 14 bases between. CDR3 length: 15 amino acids. CDR3 loop: CASSLSARGAYEQYF. CDR3 DNA sequence: TGTGCCAGCAGTTTATCCGCCCGGGGCGCATACGAGCAGTACTTC.

The chain links TRBV12-5 to TRBJ2-1; TRBD1 matches 10 bases. V gave up 2 bases and J gave up 6 bases; unmatched junction bases: 13. Germline V CDR1 and CDR2: LGHNT, FRNRAP. The CDR3 sequence is 18 residues long. The CDR3 region has the DNA TGTGCTAGTGGTTTGTACCCCGCGGGACAGGGGACCCCCAATGAGCAGTTCTTC. It specifies CASGLYPAGQGTPNEQFF.

This chain joins TRBV6-6 and TRBJ1-6, with D tentatively TRBD1 (6 bases). V was trimmed by 7 bases and J by 8 bases, leaving 15 bases between them. This CDR3 is built from 14 residues. The germline V gene has CDR1 MNHNY and CDR2 SVGAGI (reference sequence). CDR3 nucleotide sequence: TGTGCCAGCAATCCACAGGGAACCCATTCACCCCTCCACTTT. Translating gives CASNPQGTHSPLHF.

This rearrangement joins TRBV7-2 to TRBJ2-7, with a tentative D call TRBD2 (5 bases). CDR1 and CDR2 from the germline V gene are SGHTA and FQGNSA. The CDR3 consists of 16 residues. Trimming removed 5 bases from V and 1 base from J, with 18 bases in between. The CDR3 protein is CASSRAGHLPSYEQYF. The CDR3 bases are TGTGCCAGCAGCCGCGCGGGTCACCTCCCTTCCTACGAGCAGTACTTC. Looking up the rest from reference TRBV7-2 and TRBJ2-7 gives the full variable domain: GAGVSQSPSNKVTEKGKDVELRCDPISGHTALYWYRQSLGQGLEFLIYFQGNSAPDKSGLPSDRFSAERTGGSVSTLTIQRTQQEDSAVYLCASSRAGHLPSYEQYFGPGTRLTVT.

The chain links TRBV7-2 to TRBJ2-7, with 12 bases fitting TRBD2. The length of the CDR3 is 17 residues. The V gene end was trimmed by 4 bases and the J gene end by 2 bases; junction bases not matched to a gene: 9. CDR1 SGHTA and CDR2 FQGNSA come from the germline V gene. CDR3 nucleotides: TGTGCCAGCAGCTCAGCCGGGACTAGCGGGTCCCCCTACGAGCAGTACTTC. Its translation: CASSSAGTSGSPYEQYF.

The chain joins TRBV9 to TRBJ2-1; D not certain. Looked up from germline, CDR1 is SGDLS and CDR2 is YYNGEE. The V end lost 0 bases, the J end lost 0 bases, and 16 bases lay between the germline ends. The CDR3 is 18 amino acids. CDR3 sequence (DNA): TGTGCCAGCAGCGTAGATCCCCCAGCCGTGAGCTCCTACAATGAGCAGTTCTTC. It translates to CASSVDPPAVSSYNEQFF.

This chain uses TRBV19 with TRBJ2-5; D is unclear. Deletions cut 6 bases from V and 2 bases from J, with 16 bases between. The germline V gene has CDR1 LNHDA and CDR2 SQIVND (reference sequence). The CDR3 runs 15 residues. CDR3 in amino acids: CASSSPALGQETQYF. In DNA form, the CDR3 reads TGTGCCAGTAGCTCCCCGGCCCTGGGGCAAGAGACCCAGTACTTC. The entire variable domain, with the rest obtained from reference TRBV19 and TRBJ2-5, is as follows: DGGITQSPKYLFRKEGQNVTLSCEQNLNHDAMYWYRQDPGQGLRLIYYSQIVNDFQKGDIAEGYSVSREKKESFPLTVTSAQKNPTAFYLCASSSPALGQETQYFGPGTRLLVL.

With regard to this clone: Distinct nucleotide sequences in the sample also encode this CDR3. The chain employs TRBV11-2 and TRBJ1-1; D may be TRBD1 (5 bases). The CDR3 is made up of 13 amino acids. Germline CDR1 SGHAT, CDR2 FQNNGV. The V gene lost 0 bases and the J gene lost 4 bases, with 6 bases spanning the gap. The CDR3 sequence is CASSLEGGTEAFF. CDR3 nucleotide sequence: TGTGCCAGCAGCTTAGAGGGGGGCACTGAAGCTTTCTTT.

Only one count was recorded for this clone. This sequence joins TRBV5-6 and TRBJ1-5, with 10 positions matching TRBD1. V gave up 2 bases and J gave up 6 bases; unmatched junction bases: 11. This CDR3 comprises 17 residues. Germline V gene sequence: CDR1 SGHDT, CDR2 YYEEEE. The CDR3 DNA sequence: TGTGCCAGCAGCTTATCCGGGACAGGGGACTGGGGTCAGCCCCAGCATTTT. This gives the protein CASSLSGTGDWGQPQHF. The entire variable domain, with the rest obtained from reference TRBV5-6 and TRBJ1-5, is as follows: DAGVTQSPTHLIKTRGQQVTLRCSPKSGHDTVSWYQQALGQGPQFIFQYYEEEERQRGNFPDRFSGHQFPNYSSELNVNALLLGDSALYLCASSLSGTGDWGQPQHFGDGTRLSIL.

This chain uses TRBV6-6 with TRBJ2-5; the match to TRBD1 covers 9 bases. Germline V gene sequence: CDR1 MNHNY, CDR2 SVGAGI (reference sequence). This CDR3 contains 13 residues. Unmatched junction bases numbered 4, after V lost 6 bases and J lost 5 bases. CDR3 in DNA: TGTGCCAGCAGACAGGGGGCGGCGGAGACCCAGTACTTC. Amino acids: CASRQGAAETQYF.

The chain employs TRBV7-8 and TRBJ2-5; D might be TRBD1 or TRBD2, each matching 7 bases. The CDR3 runs to 18 residues. Germline V gene data show CDR1 as SGHVS and CDR2 as FQNEAQ. V shed 6 bases and J shed 1 base, with 24 bases lying between them. CDR3 loop: CASRERQGGTLPQETQYF. The CDR3 nucleotides are TGTGCCAGCAGGGAGAGACAGGGAGGGACGCTACCCCAAGAGACCCAGTACTTC.

V usage is TRBV28 and J usage is TRBJ2-5; a possible D gene is TRBD2 (7 bases). CDR3 length equals 14 residues. CDR1 is MDHEN and CDR2 is SYDVKM in the germline V gene. With 8 bases removed from V and 4 bases from J, the gap between germline ends came to 17 bases. CDR3 in DNA: TGTGCCAGCCTCGCGGGGGCTAAGGTAGAGACCCAGTACTTC. Translated: CASLAGAKVETQYF.

This chain joins TRBV5-1 and TRBJ2-4; D tentatively reads TRBD1 or TRBD2 (5 bases each). This CDR3 region has 14 residues. Germline CDR1 is SGHRS and CDR2 is YFSETQ. V shed 7 bases and J shed 6 bases, with 17 bases lying between them. CDR3 bases: TGCGCCAGCGGGTACTCTGTTGGGGGAAACATTCAGTACTTC. Translating it yields CASGYSVGGNIQYF.

The rearrangement links TRBV30 to TRBJ1-2, with no clear D. Germline V lookup: CDR1 GTSNPN, CDR2 SVGIG (reference sequence). V lost 3 bases and J lost 4, with 12 bases in between. CDR3 length: 13 residues. The CDR3 DNA follows: TGTGCCTGGAGGAGAACCCTATTCTATGGCTACACCTTC. It encodes CAWRRTLFYGYTF.

In DNA form, the CDR3 reads TGTGCCAGCAGCTTGACGTACAGTTTCTACGAGCAGTACTTC. Protein sequence: CASSLTYSFYEQYF. The V call is TRBV5-6, the J call TRBJ2-5; D not resolved. The J call is uncertain, as TRBJ2-7 better fits the DNA end. This CDR3 has 14 amino acids. Germline assignment: CDR1 SGHDT and CDR2 YYEEEE.

The V and J genes are TRBV7-2 and TRBJ1-6; D perhaps matches TRBD1 (6 bases). CDR3 size: 17 residues. V was clipped by 6 bases and J by 0 bases, with 15 bases between them. Germline CDR1 is SGHTA and CDR2 is FQGNSA. Here the CDR3 DNA reads TGTGCCAGCAGGGAAGACAGGCTGAGCTCCTATAATTCACCCCTCCACTTT. This codes for CASREDRLSSYNSPLHF.

This CDR3 reads CASSLEASRGTGELFF. CDR3 DNA sequence: TGCGCCAGCAGCTTGGAGGCCTCCCGGGGGACCGGGGAGCTGTTTTTT. This chain joins TRBV5-1 and TRBJ2-2; D might be TRBD2 (6 bases). The CDR3 spans 16 residues. Germline loops: CDR1 SGHRS, CDR2 YFSETQ. Trimming pared 0 bases from V and 5 bases from J, leaving 14 bases between.

This sequence joins TRBV7-6 and TRBJ2-1; D might be TRBD1 or TRBD2, each matching 5 bases. The CDR3 consists of 11 residues. The V and J ends lost 5 bases and 15 bases respectively, with 14 bases between them. CDR1 and CDR2 (germline): SGHVS, FNYEAQ. CDR3 nucleotides: TGTGCCAGCAGCGCCGCCGGGACGGTGTTCTTC. Its protein product is CASSAAGTVFF.